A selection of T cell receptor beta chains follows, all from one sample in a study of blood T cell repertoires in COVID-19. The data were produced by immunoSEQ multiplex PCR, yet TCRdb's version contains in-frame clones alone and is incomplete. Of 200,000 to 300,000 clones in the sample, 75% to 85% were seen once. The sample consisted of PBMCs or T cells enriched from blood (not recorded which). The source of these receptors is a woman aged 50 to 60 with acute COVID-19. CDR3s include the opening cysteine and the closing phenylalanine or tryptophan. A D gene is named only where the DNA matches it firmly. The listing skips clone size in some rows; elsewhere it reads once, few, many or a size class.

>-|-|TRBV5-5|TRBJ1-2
TGTGCCAGCAGCTTGGGGACAGATAACTATGGCTACACCTTC
CASSLGTDNYGYTF
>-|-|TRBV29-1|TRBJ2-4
TGCAGCGTTGAAACGGAGGGAGGGGGTAACATTCAGTACTTC
CSVETEGGGNIQYF
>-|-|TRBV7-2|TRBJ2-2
TGTGCCAGCAGCTTAGCGGGGGGTGCCACCGGGGAGCTGTTTTTT
CASSLAGGATGELFF
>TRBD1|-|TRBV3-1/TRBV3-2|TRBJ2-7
TGTGCCAGCAGCCCCGACAGGGGTCGCGAGCAGTACTTC
CASSPDRGREQYF
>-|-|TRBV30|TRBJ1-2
TGTGCCTGGAGTGTGGCTGGGCTGAAGGGCTACACCTTC
CAWSVAGLKGYTF
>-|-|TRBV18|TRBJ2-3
TGTGCCAGCTCACCAAGCGCAGATACGCAGTATTTT
CASSPSADTQYF
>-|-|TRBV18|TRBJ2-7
TGTGCCAGCTCACCATCGAAACAGGGAAAGGGCTACGAGCAGTACTTC
CASSPSKQGKGYEQYF
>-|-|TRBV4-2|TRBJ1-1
TGTGCCAGCAGCCAAGAACCAGGGCTTGAAGCTTTCTTT
CASSQEPGLEAFF
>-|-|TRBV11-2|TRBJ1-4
TGTGCCAGCAGCTCAAGCGGGGATGCAACTAATGAAAAACTGTTTTTT
CASSSSGDATNEKLFF
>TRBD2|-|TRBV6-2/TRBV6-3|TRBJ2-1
TGTGCCAGCAGTCTACGGGGGGAGGTCAATGAGCAGTTCTTC
CASSLRGEVNEQFF
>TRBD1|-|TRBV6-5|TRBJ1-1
TGTGCCAGCAAACGACAGGGAATCACTGAAGCTTTCTTT
CASKRQGITEAFF
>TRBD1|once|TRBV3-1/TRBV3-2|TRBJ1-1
TGTGCCAGCAGCCAAGGTCCAGGGGGCACTGAAGCTTTCTTT
CASSQGPGGTEAFF
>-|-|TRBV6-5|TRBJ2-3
TGTGCCAGCAGGGCAGACTTCTTGTCAGATACGCAGTATTTT
CASRADFLSDTQYF
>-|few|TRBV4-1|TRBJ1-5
TGCGCCAGCAGCCAAGAGACTTTAGGGCCCCAGCATTTT
CASSQETLGPQHF
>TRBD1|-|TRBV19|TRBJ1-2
TGTGCCAGTAGCCCGTTGACAGGGGGTGGAGGCTACACCTTC
CASSPLTGGGGYTF
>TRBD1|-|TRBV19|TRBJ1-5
TGTGCCAGTAGTCCGGACAGGGTAGGTCAGCCCCAGCATTTT
CASSPDRVGQPQHF
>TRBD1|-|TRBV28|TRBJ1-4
TGTGCCAGCAGTTGGGACAGGGGGCACACTAATGAAAAACTGTTTTTT
CASSWDRGHTNEKLFF
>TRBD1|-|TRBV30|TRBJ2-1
TGTGCCTGGACAGGGACAGGGTCTAATGAGCAGTTCTTC
CAWTGTGSNEQFF
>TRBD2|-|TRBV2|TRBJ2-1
TGTGCCAGCACCCCCCTCGTAGCGGGGGGCAACAATGAGCAGTTCTTC
CASTPLVAGGNNEQFF
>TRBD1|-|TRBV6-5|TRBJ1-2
TGTGCCAGCAGTTACACACAGGGGTTCGAAGGCTACACCTTC
CASSYTQGFEGYTF
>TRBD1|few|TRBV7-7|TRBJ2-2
TGTGCTAGCAGCACCGGGACAGGGAGGTGGACCGGGGAGCTGTTTTTT
CASSTGTGRWTGELFF
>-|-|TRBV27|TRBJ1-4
TGTGCCAGCAGTAGGACAGACCCCCCAACTAATGAAAAACTGTTTTTT
CASSRTDPPTNEKLFF
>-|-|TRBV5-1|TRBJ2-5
TGCGCCAGCAGCCAAACCTTACTAGAGACCCAGTACTTC
CASSQTLLETQYF
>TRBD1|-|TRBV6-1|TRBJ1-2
TGTGCCAGCAGTGAAGATACAGGGGGGGGCGGCTACACCTTC
CASSEDTGGGGYTF
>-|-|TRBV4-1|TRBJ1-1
TGCGCCAGCAGCCAAGGGGAGGGAGGTGACACTGAAGCTTTCTTT
CASSQGEGGDTEAFF
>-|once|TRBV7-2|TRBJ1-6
TGTGCCAGCAGCTCACCACCCCGGACAGTTTTTAATTCACCCCTCCACTTT
CASSSPPRTVFNSPLHF
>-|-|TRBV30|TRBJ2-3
TGTGCCTGGAGTGTAACGGTTGATACGCAGTATTTT
CAWSVTVDTQYF
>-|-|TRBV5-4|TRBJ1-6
TGTGCCAGCAGCTTGATAGATATGGATTCACCCCTCCACTTT
CASSLIDMDSPLHF
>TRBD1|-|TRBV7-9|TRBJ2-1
TGTGCCAGCAGCTCCGACACCCCGGGACAGGGTTACAATGAGCAGTTCTTC
CASSSDTPGQGYNEQFF